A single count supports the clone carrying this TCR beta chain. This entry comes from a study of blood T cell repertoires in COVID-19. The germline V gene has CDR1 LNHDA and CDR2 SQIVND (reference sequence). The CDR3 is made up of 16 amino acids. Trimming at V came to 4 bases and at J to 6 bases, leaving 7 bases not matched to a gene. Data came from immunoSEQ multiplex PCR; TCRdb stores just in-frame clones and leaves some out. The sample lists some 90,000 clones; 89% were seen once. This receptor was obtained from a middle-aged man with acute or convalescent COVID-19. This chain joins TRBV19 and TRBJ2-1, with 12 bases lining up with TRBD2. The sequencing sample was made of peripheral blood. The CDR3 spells CASSTKTSGSRNEQFF. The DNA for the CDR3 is TGTGCCAGTAGTACAAAGACTAGCGGGAGCCGCAATGAGCAGTTCTTC.